Below, 9 T cell receptor beta chains from the same sample are listed, as sequenced in a study of blood T cell dynamics during melanoma immunotherapy. TCRdb's copy holds only in-frame clones and misses some; the assay was immunoSEQ multiplex PCR. Among some 9,800 clones, more than 85% were seen once, and the ten largest hold around 9.8%. Time point: pre-treatment baseline. Sequenced here: blood, sampled from a patient treated with checkpoint blockade. These receptors were collected from a human donor with melanoma.

The CDR3 loop reads CASSQDRQGSTDTQYF. The CDR3, as DNA: TGCGCCAGCAGCCAAGACCGACAGGGTAGCACAGATACGCAGTATTTT. This chain connects TRBV4-1 to TRBJ2-3; 7 bases map to TRBD1. The CDR3 totals 16 residues. Trimming cost V 0 bases and J 0 bases; bases outside gene matches: 3. In germline, CDR1 is MGHRA, CDR2 YSYEKL.

The CDR3 region is CASSLAGGLNNEQFF. CDR3 nucleotide sequence: TGCGCCAGCAGCTTGGCAGGGGGGCTGAACAATGAGCAGTTCTTC. The genes are TRBV5-1 and TRBJ2-1; perhaps TRBD1 as D (7 bases). Germline CDR1 and CDR2: SGHRS and YFSETQ. The ends were cut back, 0 bases at V and 5 bases at J, with 12 bases in the middle. The CDR3 loop spans 15 amino acids. The full variable domain, completed using reference TRBV5-1 and TRBJ2-1, is KAGVTQTPRYLIKTRGQQVTLSCSPISGHRSVSWYQQTPGQGLQFLFEYFSETQRNKGNFPGRFSGRQFSNSRSEMNVSTLELGDSALYLCASSLAGGLNNEQFFGPGTRLTVL.

The rearrangement uses TRBV5-1 and TRBJ2-3; TRBD2 might be the D (6 bases). CDR1 and CDR2 from the germline V gene are SGHRS and YFSETQ. The CDR3 covers 14 residues. The germline V and J ends were trimmed by 1 base and 2 bases, with 8 bases remaining between them. The CDR3 DNA reads TGCGCCAGCAGCTTGTCGGGGGTCACAGATACGCAGTATTTT. Amino acids: CASSLSGVTDTQYF.

The chain is built from TRBV5-6 and TRBJ1-1, with 10 bases fitting TRBD1. This CDR3 has 14 residues. J was trimmed by 5 bases and V by 6 bases; bases with no gene match: 7. The germline V gene encodes CDR1 SGHDT and CDR2 YYEEEE. CDR3 bases: TGTGCCAGCACCAGACCGGGACAGGGGACTGAAGCTTTCTTT. Translating it yields CASTRPGQGTEAFF.

This chain connects TRBV7-2 to TRBJ2-3; no clear D gene. Germline V gives CDR1 SGHTA, CDR2 FQGNSA. Trimming took off 2 bases at V and 6 bases at J, with 9 bases between the two ends. This CDR3 is 13 amino acids long. The CDR3 protein is CASSLTVGDTQYF. CDR3 in DNA: TGTGCCAGCAGCTTAACCGTCGGCGATACGCAGTATTTT. The full variable domain, in which reference TRBV7-2 and TRBJ2-3 provide the parts outside the CDR3, is GAGVSQSPSNKVTEKGKDVELRCDPISGHTALYWYRQSLGQGLEFLIYFQGNSAPDKSGLPSDRFSAERTGGSVSTLTIQRTQQEDSAVYLCASSLTVGDTQYFGPGTRLTVL.

The V and J genes are TRBV11-2 and TRBJ1-1; possibly TRBD1 for D (6 bases). V dropped 0 bases and J dropped 11 bases, with 13 bases sitting between them. Germline V gives CDR1 SGHAT, CDR2 FQNNGV. The CDR3 runs to 13 residues. CDR3 coding DNA: TGTGCCAGCAGCTTAGATAGGGGGGCGCTGGCTTTCTTT. Its protein product is CASSLDRGALAFF.

This clone came up once. The V and J genes are TRBV2 and TRBJ1-2; 7 positions agree with TRBD1. V was pared by 3 bases and J by 5 bases, with 0 bases of the junction left unmatched. The CDR3 is 12 amino acids. From germline, CDR1 is SNHLY and CDR2 FYNNEI. The CDR3, as DNA: TGTGCCAGCAGTGAGACAGGGTATGGCTACACCTTC. Encoded protein: CASSETGYGYTF.

J is TRBJ2-6 and V is TRBV5-6; 7 positions match TRBD2. Germline values: CDR1 SGHDT, CDR2 YYEEEE. The CDR3 is 18 amino acids. With 4 bases clipped from V and 0 bases from J, the junction kept 10 bases outside the gene matches. CDR3 DNA: TGTGCCAGCAGCGTCCCCCCGGGGGGTCGCTCTGGGGCCAACGTCCTGACTTTC. Its protein is CASSVPPGGRSGANVLTF.

The gene calls are TRBV19 and TRBJ1-5; D is perhaps TRBD1 (5 bases). CDR1 is LNHDA, CDR2 SQIVND, per germline (reference sequence). This CDR3 contains 15 residues. Trimming shortened V by 5 bases and J by 0 bases, and 11 bases separated the two germline ends. CDR3 bases: TGTGCCAGTAGTTCCCAGGGTAATAGCAATCAGCCCCAGCATTTT. Translated, it gives CASSSQGNSNQPQHF.